This T cell receptor (beta chain) was captured in a study of cytomegalovirus exposure and HLA in healthy donors. The PCR was carried out with 60 Vbeta primers and 13 Jbeta primers. Per the original methods: In a later analysis, the count reached some 83 million unique TCR beta chains, with roughly 11 million shared. Some clones are missing from TCRdb's copy, which holds only in-frame ones; the method was immunoSEQ multiplex PCR. V, J and clone size are taken as reported in that table, and D and trimming were inferred from the DNA itself. This table holds about 100,000 clones, roughly 78% found once. At sampling all donors were nominally healthy, likely with unrecorded immune exposures. This sequence originates from a woman aged 60-70 years in good health and CMV-seronegative. Sequencing was performed on PBMCs.

CDR3 sequence (DNA): TGTGCCAGCAGCTTCAGTGGGACAGTCCCCTACGAGCAGTACTTC. Translated: CASSFSGTVPYEQYF. The chain is built from TRBV12-1 and TRBJ2-7; TRBD1 is taken as the D call from the table, unchecked against the DNA. TRBV12-1 represents a pseudogene. This CDR3 is built from 15 residues.